Described below is a single TCR beta chain sequence and its context. Generated by immunoSEQ multiplex PCR, the TCRdb table keeps only in-frame clones and is missing some. The repertoire includes more than 200,000 clones, nearly 90% of them detected once, and roughly 3% sits in the top ten. The V gene end was trimmed by 0 bases and the J gene end by 6 bases; junction bases not matched to a gene: 1. In germline, CDR1 is SGHAT, CDR2 FQNNGV. CDR3 length: 13 amino acids. This sample was included in a study of blood T cell repertoires in COVID-19. Study-wide background: Both acute and convalescent COVID-19 samples were obtained from the United States, Italy and Spain.

The TCR comes from a young man with active or convalescent COVID-19. This chain connects TRBV11-2 to TRBJ1-2, with TRBD1 matching over 7 bases. Source material: peripheral blood. CDR3 DNA: TGTGCCAGCAGCTTAGAGACAGGGAATGGCTACACCTTC. Encoded protein: CASSLETGNGYTF.